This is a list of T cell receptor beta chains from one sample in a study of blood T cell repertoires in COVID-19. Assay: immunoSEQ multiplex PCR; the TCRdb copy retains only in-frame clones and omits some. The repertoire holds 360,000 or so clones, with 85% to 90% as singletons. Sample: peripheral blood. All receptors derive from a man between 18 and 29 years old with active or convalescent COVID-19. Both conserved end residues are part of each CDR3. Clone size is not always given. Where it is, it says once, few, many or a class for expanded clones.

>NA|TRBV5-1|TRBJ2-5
CASSSGTGRETQYF
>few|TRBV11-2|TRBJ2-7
CASSLVPGETYEQYF
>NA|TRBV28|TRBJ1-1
CASSASDRGFEAFF
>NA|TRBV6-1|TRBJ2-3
CASSEQLGLAPSTDTQYF
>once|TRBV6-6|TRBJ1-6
CASSPRDSASYNSPLHF
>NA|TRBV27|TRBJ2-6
CASSPRQVASGANVLTF
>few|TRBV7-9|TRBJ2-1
CASSSRQGMNNEQFF
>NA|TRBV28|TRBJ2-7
CASSFRGQKSYEQYF
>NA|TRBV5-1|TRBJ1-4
CASSWVNPREKLFF
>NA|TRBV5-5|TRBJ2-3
CASSPGWVADTQYF
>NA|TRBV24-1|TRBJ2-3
CATSDRTGGPDTQYF
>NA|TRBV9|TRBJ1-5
CASSVEGGVNQPQHF
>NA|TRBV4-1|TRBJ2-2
CASSRLSLEGELFF
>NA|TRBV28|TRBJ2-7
CASSLTGNYEQYF
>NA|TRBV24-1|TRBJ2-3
CATSDRLAGVGPSTDTQYF
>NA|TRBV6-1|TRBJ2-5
CASSETGGRNQTQYF
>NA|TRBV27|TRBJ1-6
CASSLGQSSYNSPLHF
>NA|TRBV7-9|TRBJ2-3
CASSLDGTDTQYF
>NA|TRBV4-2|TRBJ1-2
CASSQGAGDPTVHGYTF
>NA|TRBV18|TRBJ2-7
CASSPPGTSGRREQYF
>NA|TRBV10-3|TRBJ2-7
CAITGTGREQYF
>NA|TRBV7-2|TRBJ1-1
CASSLQGGLNTEAFF
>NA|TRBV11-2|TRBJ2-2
CASSLSLRNTGELFF
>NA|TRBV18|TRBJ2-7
CASSPLAGGSSYEQYF
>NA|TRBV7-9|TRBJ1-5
CASTAGTGMGQPQHF
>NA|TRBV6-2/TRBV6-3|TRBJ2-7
CASSYDRGYEQYF
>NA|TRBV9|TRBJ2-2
CASSARITGELFF
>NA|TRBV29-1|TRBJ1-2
CSVAGYGGYTF
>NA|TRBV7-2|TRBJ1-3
CASSPWGLSSGNTIYF
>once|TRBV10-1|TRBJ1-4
CASTDRDRGYEKLFF
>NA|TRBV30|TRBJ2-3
CAWSRPDRGGDTQYF
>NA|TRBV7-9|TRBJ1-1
CASSFGQPMNTEAFF
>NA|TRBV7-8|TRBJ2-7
CASSFTGWNEQYF
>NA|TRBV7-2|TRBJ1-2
CASSFHGGYGYTF
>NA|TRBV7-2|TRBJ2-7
CASSPRGGYEQYF
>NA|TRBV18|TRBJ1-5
CASSPQGWDQPQHF
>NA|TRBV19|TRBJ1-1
CASTRIRNTEAFF
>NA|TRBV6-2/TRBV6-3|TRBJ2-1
CASSLHSGTNNEQFF
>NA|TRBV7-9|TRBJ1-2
CASSPGVANYGYTF
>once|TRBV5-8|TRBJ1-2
CASSFGTGTHGSSIYTF
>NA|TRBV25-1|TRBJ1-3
CASSEYFQSAGNTIYF
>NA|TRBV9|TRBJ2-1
CASSATSGSSYNEQFF
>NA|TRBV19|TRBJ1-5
CASSIGSNSNQPQHF
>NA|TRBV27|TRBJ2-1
CASRSGLAGTNEQFF
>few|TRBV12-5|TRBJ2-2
CASGFGAGELFF
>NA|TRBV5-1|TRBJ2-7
CASSQGTSGTSYEQYF
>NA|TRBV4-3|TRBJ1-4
CASSQDLPEGRVGEKLFF
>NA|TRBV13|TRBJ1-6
CASSNQVGQTNSPLHF
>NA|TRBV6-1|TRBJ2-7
CASSETSGNMEQYF
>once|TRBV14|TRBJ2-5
CASSQTGTSGGRRETQYF
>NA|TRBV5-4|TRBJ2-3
CASSLGDRAWGTDTQYF
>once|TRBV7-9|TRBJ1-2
CASSLFRTENGYTF
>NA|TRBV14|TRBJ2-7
CASSLTGTGSYEQYF
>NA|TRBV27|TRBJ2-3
CASSRLVGSGRGADTQYF
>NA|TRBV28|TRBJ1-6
CASILRRDNSPLHF
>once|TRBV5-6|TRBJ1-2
CASSSPLGTGDDYGYTF